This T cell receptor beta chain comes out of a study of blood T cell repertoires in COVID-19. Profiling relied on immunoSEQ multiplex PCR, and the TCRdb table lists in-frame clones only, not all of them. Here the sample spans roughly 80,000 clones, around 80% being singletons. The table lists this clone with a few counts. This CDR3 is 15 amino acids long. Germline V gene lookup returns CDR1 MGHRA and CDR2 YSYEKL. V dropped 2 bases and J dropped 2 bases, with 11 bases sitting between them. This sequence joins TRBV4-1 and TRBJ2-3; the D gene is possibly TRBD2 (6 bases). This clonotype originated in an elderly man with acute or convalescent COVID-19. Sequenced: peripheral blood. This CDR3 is CASSQRGYYTDTQYF. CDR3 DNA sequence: TGCGCCAGCAGCCAACGGGGGTACTACACAGATACGCAGTATTTT.